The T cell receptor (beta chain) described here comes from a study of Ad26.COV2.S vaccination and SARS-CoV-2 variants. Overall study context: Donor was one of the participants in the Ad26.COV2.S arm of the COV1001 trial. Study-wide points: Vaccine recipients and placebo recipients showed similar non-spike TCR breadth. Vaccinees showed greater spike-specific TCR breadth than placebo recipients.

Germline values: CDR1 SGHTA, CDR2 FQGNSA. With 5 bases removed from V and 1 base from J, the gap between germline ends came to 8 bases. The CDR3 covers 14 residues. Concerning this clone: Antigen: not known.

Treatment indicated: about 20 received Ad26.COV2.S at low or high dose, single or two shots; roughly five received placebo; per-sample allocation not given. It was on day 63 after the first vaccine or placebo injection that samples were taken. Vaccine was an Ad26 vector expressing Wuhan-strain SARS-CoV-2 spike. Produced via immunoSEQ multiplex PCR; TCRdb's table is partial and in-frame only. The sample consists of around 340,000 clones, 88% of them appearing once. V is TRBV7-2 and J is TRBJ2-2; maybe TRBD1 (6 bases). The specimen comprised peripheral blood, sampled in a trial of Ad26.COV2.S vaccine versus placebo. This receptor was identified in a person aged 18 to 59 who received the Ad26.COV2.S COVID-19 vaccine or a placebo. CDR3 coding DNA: TGTGCCAGCAGCCCGGACAGGAACACCGGGGAGCTGTTTTTT. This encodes CASSPDRNTGELFF.